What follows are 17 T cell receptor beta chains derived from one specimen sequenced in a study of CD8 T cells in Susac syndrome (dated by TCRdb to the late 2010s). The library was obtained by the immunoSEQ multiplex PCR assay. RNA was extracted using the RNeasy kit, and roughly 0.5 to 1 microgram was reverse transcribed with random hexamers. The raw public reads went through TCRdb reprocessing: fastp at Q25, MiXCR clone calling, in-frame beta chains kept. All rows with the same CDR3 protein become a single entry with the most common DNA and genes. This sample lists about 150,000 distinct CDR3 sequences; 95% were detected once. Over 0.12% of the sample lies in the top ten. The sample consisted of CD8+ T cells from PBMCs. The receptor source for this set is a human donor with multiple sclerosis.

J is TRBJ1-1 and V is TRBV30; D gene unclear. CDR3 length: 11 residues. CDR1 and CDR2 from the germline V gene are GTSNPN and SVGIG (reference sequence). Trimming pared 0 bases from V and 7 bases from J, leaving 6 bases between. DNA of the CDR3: TGTGCCTGGAGTGTGGCCCTTGAAGCTTTCTTT. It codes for CAWSVALEAFF.

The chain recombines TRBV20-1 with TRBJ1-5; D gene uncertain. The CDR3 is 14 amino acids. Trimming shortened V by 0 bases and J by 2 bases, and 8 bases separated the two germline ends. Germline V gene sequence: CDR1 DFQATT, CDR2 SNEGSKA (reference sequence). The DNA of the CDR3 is TGCAGTGCTAGAGAAGTTCAGGGCAATCAGCCCCAGCATTTT. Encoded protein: CSAREVQGNQPQHF.

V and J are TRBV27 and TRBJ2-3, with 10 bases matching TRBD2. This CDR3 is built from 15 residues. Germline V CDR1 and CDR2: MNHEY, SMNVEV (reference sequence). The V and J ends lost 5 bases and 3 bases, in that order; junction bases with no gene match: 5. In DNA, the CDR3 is TGTGCCAGCAGTCCCCGGACTAGCGGTACAGATACGCAGTATTTT. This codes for CASSPRTSGTDTQYF.

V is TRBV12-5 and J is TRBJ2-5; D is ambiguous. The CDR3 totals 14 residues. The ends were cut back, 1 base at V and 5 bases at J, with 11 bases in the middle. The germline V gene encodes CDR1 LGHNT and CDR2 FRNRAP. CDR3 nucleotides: TGTGCTAGTGGTTTGGGGACGGTTCGGGAGACCCAGTACTTC. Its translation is CASGLGTVRETQYF.

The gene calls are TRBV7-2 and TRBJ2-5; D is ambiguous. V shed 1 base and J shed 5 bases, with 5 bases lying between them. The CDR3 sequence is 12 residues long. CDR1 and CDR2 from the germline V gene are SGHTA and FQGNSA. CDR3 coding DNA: TGTGCCAGCAGCTTAGGGTTTGAGACCCAGTACTTC. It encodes CASSLGFETQYF.

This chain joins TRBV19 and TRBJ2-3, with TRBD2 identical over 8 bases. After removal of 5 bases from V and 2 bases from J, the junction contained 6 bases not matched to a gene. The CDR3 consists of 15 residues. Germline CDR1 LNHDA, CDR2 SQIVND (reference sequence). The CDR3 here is CASSQLAGPTDTQYF. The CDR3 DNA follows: TGTGCCAGTAGTCAGCTAGCGGGCCCCACAGATACGCAGTATTTT. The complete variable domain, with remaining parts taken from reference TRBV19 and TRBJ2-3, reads DGGITQSPKYLFRKEGQNVTLSCEQNLNHDAMYWYRQDPGQGLRLIYYSQIVNDFQKGDIAEGYSVSREKKESFPLTVTSAQKNPTAFYLCASSQLAGPTDTQYFGPGTRLTVL.

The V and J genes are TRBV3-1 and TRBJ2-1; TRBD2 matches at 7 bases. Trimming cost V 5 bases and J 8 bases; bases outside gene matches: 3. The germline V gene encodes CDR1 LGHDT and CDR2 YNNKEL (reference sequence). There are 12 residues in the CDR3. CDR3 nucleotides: TGTGCCAGCAGCGGACTAGGTGATGAGCAGTTCTTC. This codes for CASSGLGDEQFF.

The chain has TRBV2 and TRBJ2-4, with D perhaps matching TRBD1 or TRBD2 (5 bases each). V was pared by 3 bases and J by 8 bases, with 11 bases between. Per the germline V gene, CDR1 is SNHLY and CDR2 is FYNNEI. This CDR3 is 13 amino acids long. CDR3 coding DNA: TGTGCCAGCAGTGATTTGGGGCGGGACATTCAGTACTTC. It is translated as CASSDLGRDIQYF.

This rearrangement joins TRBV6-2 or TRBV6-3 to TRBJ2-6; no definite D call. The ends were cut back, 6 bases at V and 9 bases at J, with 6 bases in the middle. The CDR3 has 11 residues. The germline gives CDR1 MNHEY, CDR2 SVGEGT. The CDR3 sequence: CASSLGNVLTF. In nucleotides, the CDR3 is TGTGCCAGCAGCCTGGGCAACGTCCTGACTTTC.

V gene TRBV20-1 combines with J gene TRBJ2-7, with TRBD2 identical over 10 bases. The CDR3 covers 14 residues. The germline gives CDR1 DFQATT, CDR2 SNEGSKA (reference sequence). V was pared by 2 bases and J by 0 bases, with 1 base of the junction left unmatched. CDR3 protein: CSARSSGSSYEQYF. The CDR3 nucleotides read TGCAGTGCTAGATCTAGCGGGAGCTCCTACGAGCAGTACTTC.

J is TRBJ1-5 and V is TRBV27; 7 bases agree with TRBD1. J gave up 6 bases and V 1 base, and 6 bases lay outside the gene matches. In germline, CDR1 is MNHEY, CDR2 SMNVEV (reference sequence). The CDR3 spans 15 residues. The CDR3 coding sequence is TGTGCCAGCAGTTTATACAGGGGTGGTAGTCAGCCCCAGCATTTT. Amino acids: CASSLYRGGSQPQHF.

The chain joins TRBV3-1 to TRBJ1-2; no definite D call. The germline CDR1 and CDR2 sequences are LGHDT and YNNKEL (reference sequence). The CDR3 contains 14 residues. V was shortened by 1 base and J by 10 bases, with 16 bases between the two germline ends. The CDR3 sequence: CASSQGYHLWDYTF. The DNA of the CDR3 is TGTGCCAGCAGCCAAGGCTACCACCTATGGGACTACACCTTC.

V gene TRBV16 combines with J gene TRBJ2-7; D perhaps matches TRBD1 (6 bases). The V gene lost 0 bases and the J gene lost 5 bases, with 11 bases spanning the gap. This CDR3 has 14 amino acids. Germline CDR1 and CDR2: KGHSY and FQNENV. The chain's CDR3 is CASSQSGRGNEQYF. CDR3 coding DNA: TGTGCCAGCAGCCAATCGGGCAGGGGAAACGAGCAGTACTTC.

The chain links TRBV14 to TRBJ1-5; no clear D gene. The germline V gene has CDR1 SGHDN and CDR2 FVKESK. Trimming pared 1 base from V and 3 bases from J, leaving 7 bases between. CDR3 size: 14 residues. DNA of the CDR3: TGTGCCAGCAGCCAAGGGGAATCCAATCAGCCCCAGCATTTT. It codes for CASSQGESNQPQHF.

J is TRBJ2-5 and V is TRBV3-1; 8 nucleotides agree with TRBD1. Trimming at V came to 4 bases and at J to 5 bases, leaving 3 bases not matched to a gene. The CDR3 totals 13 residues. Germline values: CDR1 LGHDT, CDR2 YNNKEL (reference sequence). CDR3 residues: CASSPGGAETQYF. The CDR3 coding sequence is TGTGCCAGCAGCCCAGGGGGCGCGGAGACCCAGTACTTC.

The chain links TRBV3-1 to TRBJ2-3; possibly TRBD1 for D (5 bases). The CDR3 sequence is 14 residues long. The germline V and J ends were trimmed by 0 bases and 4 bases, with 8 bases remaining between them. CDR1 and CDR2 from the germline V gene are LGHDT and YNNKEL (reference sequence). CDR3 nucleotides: TGTGCCAGCAGCCAAGATCCAGGGCCAGATACGCAGTATTTT. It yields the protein CASSQDPGPDTQYF.

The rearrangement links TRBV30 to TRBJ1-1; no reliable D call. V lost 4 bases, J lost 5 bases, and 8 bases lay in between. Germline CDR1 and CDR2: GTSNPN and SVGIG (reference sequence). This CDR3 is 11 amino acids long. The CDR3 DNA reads TGTGCCTGGATAGGGAGTACTGAAGCTTTCTTT. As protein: CAWIGSTEAFF.